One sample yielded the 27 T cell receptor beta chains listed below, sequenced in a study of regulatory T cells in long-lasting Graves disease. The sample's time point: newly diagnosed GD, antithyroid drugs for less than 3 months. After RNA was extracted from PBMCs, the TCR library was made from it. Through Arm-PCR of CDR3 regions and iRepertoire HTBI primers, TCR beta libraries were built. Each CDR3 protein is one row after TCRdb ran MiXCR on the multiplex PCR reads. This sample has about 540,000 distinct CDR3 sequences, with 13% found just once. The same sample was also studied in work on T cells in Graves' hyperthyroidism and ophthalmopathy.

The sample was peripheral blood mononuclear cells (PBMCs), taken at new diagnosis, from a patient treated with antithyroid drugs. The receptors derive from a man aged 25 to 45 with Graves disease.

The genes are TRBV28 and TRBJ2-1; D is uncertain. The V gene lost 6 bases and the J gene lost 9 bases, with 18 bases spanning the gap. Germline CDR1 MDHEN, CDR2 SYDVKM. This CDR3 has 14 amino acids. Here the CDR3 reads CASSQPDGSGEQFF. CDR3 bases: TGTGCCAGCAGCCAACCGGACGGATCGGGTGAGCAGTTCTTC.

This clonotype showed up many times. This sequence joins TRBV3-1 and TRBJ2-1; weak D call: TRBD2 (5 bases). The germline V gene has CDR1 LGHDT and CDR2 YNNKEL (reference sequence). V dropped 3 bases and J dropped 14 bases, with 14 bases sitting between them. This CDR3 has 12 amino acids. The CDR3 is CASSHTIYGEFF. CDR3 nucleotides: TGTGCCAGCAGCCACACCATATACGGGGAGTTCTTC.

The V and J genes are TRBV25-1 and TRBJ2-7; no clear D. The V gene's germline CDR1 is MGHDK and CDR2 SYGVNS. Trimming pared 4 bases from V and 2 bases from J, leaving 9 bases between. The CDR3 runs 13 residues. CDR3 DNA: TGTGCCAGCAGTGGGGTGGTTCCCTACGAGCAGTACTTC. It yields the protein CASSGVVPYEQYF.

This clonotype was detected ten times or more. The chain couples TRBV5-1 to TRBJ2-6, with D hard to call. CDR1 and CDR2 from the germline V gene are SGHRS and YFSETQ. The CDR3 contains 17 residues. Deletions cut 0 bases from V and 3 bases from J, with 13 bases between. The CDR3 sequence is CASSLAAARGGANVLTF. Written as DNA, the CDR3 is TGCGCCAGCAGCTTGGCCGCCGCCCGCGGTGGGGCCAACGTCCTGACTTTC.

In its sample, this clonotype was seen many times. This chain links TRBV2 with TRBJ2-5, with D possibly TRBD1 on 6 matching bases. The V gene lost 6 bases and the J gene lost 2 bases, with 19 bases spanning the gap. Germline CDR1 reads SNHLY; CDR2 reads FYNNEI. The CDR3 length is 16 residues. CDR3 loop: CASRPAKVGQQETQYF. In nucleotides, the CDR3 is TGTGCCAGCAGGCCCGCAAAGGTTGGACAGCAAGAGACCCAGTACTTC. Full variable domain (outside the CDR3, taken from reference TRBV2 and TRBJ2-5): EPEVTQTPSHQVTQMGQEVILRCVPISNHLYFYWYRQILGQKVEFLVSFYNNEISEKSEIFDDQFSVERPDGSNFTLKIRSTKLEDSAMYFCASRPAKVGQQETQYFGPGTRLLVL.

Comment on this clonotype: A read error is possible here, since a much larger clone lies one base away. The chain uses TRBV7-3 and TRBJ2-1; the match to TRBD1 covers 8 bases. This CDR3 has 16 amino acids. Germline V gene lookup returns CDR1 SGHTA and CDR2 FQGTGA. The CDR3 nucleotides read TGTGCCGGCAGCTCTCAGGGGGCGCGGGGCCACAATGAGCAGTTCTTC. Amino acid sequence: CAGSSQGARGHNEQFF.

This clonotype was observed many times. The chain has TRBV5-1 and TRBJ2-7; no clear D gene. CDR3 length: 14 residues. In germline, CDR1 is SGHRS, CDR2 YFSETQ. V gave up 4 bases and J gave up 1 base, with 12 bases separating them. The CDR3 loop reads CASSPTGRSYEQYF. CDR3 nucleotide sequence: TGCGCCAGCAGCCCGACCGGACGGTCCTACGAGCAGTACTTC.

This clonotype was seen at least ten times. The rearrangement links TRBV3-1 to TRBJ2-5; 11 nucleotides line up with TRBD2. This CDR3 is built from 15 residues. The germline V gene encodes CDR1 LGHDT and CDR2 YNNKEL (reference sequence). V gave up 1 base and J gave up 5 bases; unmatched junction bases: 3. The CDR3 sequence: CASSQVLAGGETQYF. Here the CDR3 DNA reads TGTGCCAGCAGCCAAGTTCTAGCGGGAGGTGAGACCCAGTACTTC.

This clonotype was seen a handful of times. This CDR3 reads CSARGGLAGVYEQYF. The CDR3 DNA sequence: TGCAGTGCTAGAGGGGGACTAGCGGGAGTCTACGAGCAGTACTTC. The J gene is TRBJ2-7, the V gene TRBV20-1, with TRBD2 matching 14 bases. V trimming: 1 base; J trimming: 3 bases; junction bases outside the gene matches: 2. Germline assignment: CDR1 DFQATT and CDR2 SNEGSKA (reference sequence). The CDR3 has 15 residues.

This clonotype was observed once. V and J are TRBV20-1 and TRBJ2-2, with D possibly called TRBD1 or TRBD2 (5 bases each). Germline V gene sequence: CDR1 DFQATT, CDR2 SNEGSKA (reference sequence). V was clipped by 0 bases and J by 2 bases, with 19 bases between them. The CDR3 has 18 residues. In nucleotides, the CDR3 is TGCAGTGCTAGAGATGTCTCTGGGGCGGGCCTAAACACCGGGGAGCTGTTTTTT. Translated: CSARDVSGAGLNTGELFF.

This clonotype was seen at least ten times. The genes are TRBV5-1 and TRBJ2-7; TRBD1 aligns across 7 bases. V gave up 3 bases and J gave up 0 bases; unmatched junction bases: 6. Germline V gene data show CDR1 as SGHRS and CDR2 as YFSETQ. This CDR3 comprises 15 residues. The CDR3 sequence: CASSSWRQGSYEQYF. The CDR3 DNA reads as TGCGCCAGCAGCTCGTGGCGACAGGGCTCCTACGAGCAGTACTTC.

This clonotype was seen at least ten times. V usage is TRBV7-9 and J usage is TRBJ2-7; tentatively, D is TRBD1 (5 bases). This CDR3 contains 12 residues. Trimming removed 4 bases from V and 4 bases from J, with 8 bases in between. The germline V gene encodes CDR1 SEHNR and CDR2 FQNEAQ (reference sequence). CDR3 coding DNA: TGTGCCAGCAGCTCAAGACAGTACGAGCAGTACTTC. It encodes CASSSRQYEQYF. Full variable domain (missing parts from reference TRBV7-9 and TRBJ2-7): DTGVSQNPRHKITKRGQNVTFRCDPISEHNRLYWYRQTLGQGPEFLTYFQNEAQLEKSRLLSDRFSAERPKGSFSTLEIQRTEQGDSAMYLCASSSRQYEQYFGPGTRLTVT.

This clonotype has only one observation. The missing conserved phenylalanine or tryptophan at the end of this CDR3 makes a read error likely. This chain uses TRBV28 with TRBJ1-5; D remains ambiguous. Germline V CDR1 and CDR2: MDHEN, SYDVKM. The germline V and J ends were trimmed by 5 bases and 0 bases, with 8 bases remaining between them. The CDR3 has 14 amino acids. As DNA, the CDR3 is TGTGCCAGCAGTCGAAGAGGTAGCAATCAGCCCCAGCATTCT. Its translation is CASSRRGSNQPQHS.

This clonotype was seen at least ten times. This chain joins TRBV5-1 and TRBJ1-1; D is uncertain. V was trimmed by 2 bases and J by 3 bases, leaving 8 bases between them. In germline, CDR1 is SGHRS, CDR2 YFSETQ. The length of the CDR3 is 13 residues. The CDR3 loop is CASSFTGDTEAFF. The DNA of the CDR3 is TGCGCCAGCAGCTTTACCGGGGACACTGAAGCTTTCTTT.

The CDR3 DNA sequence: TGTGCCAGCAGCGTAGAAGAGTATAGCAATCAGCCCCAGCATTTT. Its translation: CASSVEEYSNQPQHF. This chain links TRBV9 with TRBJ1-5; D call uncertain. The CDR3 contains 15 residues. V was trimmed by 0 bases and J by 0 bases, leaving 7 bases between them. Germline CDR1 reads SGDLS; CDR2 reads YYNGEE.

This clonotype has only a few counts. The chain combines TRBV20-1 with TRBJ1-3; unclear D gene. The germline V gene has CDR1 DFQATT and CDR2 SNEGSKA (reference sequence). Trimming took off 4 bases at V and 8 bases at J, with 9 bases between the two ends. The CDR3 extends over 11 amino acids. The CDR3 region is CSAKHGDTIYF. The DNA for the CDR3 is TGCAGTGCTAAACATGGGGACACCATATATTTT.

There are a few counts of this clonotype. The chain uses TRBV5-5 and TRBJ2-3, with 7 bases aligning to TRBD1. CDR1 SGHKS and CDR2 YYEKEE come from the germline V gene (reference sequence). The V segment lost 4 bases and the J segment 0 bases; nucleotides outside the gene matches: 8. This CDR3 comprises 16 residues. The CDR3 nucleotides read TGTGCCAGCAGCGTAACTATGACAGGGAGCACAGATACGCAGTATTTT. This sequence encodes CASSVTMTGSTDTQYF.

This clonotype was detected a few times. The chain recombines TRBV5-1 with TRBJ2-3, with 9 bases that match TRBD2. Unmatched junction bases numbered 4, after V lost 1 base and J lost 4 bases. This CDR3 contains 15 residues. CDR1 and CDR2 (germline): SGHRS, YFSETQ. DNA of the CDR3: TGCGCCAGCAGCTTGCCGCAGCGGGAGGCAGATACGCAGTATTTT. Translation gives CASSLPQREADTQYF.

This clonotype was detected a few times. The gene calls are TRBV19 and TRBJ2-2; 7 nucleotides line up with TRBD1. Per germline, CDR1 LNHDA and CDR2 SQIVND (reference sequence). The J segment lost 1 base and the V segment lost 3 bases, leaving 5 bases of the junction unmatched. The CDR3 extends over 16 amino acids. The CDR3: CASSIKGAGNTGELFF. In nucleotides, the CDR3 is TGTGCCAGTAGTATCAAGGGGGCAGGGAACACCGGGGAGCTGTTTTTT. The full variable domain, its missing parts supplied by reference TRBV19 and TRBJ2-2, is DGGITQSPKYLFRKEGQNVTLSCEQNLNHDAMYWYRQDPGQGLRLIYYSQIVNDFQKGDIAEGYSVSREKKESFPLTVTSAQKNPTAFYLCASSIKGAGNTGELFFGEGSRLTVL.

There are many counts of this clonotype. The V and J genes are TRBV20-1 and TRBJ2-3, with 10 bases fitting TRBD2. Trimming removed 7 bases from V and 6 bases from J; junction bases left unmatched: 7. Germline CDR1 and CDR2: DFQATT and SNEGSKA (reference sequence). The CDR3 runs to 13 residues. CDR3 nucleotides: TGCAGTGGGGCAGGGACTAGCGCCGATACGCAGTATTTT. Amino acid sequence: CSGAGTSADTQYF.

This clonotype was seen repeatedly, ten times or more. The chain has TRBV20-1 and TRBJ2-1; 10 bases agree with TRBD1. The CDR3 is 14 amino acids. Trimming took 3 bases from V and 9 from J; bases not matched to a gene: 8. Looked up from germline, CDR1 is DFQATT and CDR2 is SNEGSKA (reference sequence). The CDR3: CSARTGTGVREQFF. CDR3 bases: TGCAGTGCTAGGACTGGGACAGGGGTACGTGAGCAGTTCTTC.

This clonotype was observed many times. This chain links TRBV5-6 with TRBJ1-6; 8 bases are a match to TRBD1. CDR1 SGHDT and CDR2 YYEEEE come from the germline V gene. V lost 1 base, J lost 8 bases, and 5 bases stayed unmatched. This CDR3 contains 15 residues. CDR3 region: CASSLYRGTDSPLHF. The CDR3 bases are TGTGCCAGCAGCTTGTACAGGGGGACGGATTCACCCCTCCACTTT.

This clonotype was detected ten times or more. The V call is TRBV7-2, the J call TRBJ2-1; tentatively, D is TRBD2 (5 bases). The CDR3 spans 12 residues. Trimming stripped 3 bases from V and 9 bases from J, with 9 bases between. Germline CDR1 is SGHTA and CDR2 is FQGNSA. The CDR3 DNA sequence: TGTGCCAGCAGCTTTGAAGCGGTTGAGCAGTTCTTC. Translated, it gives CASSFEAVEQFF.

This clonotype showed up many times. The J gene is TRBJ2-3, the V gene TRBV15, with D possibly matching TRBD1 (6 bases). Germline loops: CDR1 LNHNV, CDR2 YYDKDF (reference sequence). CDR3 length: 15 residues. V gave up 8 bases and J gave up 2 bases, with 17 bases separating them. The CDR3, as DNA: TGTGCCACCGGGTCGACAGGAATCTACACAGATACGCAGTATTTT. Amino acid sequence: CATGSTGIYTDTQYF. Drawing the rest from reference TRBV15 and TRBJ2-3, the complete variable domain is DAMVIQNPRYQVTQFGKPVTLSCSQTLNHNVMYWYQQKSSQAPKLLFHYYDKDFNNEADTPDNFQSRRPNTSFCFLDIRSPGLGDTAMYLCATGSTGIYTDTQYFGPGTRLTVL.

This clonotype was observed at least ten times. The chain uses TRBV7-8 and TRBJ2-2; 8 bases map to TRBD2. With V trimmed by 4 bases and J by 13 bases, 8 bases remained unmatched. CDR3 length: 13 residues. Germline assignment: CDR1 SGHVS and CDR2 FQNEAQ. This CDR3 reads CASSSLAGNSLFF. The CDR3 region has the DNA TGTGCCAGCAGCTCCTTAGCGGGAAATTCGCTGTTTTTT.

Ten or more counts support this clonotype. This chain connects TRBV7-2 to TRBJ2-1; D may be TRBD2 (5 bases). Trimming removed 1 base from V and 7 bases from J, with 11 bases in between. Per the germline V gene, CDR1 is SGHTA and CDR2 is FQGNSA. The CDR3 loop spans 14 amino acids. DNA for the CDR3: TGTGCCAGCAGCTTAGTTTCAACTAGTAATGAGCAGTTCTTC. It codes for CASSLVSTSNEQFF. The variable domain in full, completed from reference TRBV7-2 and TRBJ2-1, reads GAGVSQSPSNKVTEKGKDVELRCDPISGHTALYWYRQSLGQGLEFLIYFQGNSAPDKSGLPSDRFSAERTGGSVSTLTIQRTQQEDSAVYLCASSLVSTSNEQFFGPGTRLTVL.

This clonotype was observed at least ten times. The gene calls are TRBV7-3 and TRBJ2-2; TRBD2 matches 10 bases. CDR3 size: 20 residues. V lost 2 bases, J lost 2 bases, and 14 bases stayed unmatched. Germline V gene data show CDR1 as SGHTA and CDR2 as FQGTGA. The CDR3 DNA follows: TGTGCCAGCAGCTTATACCCCGTTGCTAGCGGGAGCGGCAACACCGGGGAGCTGTTTTTT. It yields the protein CASSLYPVASGSGNTGELFF.